This TCR beta chain was retrieved from a study of cytotoxic CD8 clonotypes in ibrutinib-treated CLL (dated by TCRdb to the early 2020s). Study-level background: The cohort was composed of ten to eleven relapsed/refractory and around 15 treatment-naive patients; IGHV unmutated status was identified in approximately 18 patients. Partial responses were observed in 24 patients and complete responses in 2; after a median follow-up of 68 months, remission was maintained in around 14 patients and progression was observed in 12. Samples at response were collected after a median of about 12 months of treatment, with a range of about 6 to 40 months. On average, each sample had 255,043 productive templates and 94,082 productive rearrangements. Longitudinal samples were obtainable from about 30% of the roughly 90 participants in the trial. Cryopreserved peripheral blood mononuclear cells were obtained prior to treatment, at the time of response, and at either disease progression or sustained remission. All remission and progressive disease samples were collected while patients were still receiving ibrutinib.

Taken from cysteine to phenylalanine, the CDR3 has 16 residues. Kept here is only the CDR3 DNA, which spans 48 bases and is read in frame from base 1. CDR1 and CDR2, looked up from the germline V gene, are SGDLS and YYNGEE. From V the trimming removes 4 bases and from J it removes 3 bases, while the gene matches leave 9 bases of the junction unaccounted for. Around 2 micrograms of genomic DNA were extracted from cryopreserved PBMCs for TCR beta library preparation. Longitudinal blood samples from CLL patients receiving ibrutinib monotherapy were subjected to high-throughput TCR beta sequencing. The patients took part in an open-label, single-center phase 2 trial of ibrutinib monotherapy. A MiSeq instrument was used for deep resolution sequencing, which targeted depths ranging from 1 in 1 million up to 1 in 200,000 T cells, with coverage averaging 10x for each clonotype. TCR beta libraries were generated with the immunoSEQ hsTCRB Kit. The source study handled its data this way. The data were analyzed with ImmunoSEQ Analyzer and ImmunoSEQ Data Assistant, and V, D and J gene assignments followed IMGT definitions. Clonality, with values ranging from 0 to 1, was calculated as one minus the normalized Shannon entropy of productive rearrangement frequencies. Public clonotype analysis was restricted to overrepresented clonotypes comprising at least 0.05% of each patient's repertoire. About a dozen age-matched healthy donor repertoires from immuneACCESS served as clonality controls. Here the immuneACCESS table is served through TCRdb, limited to in-frame sequences with V and J called. Missing clones are a known gap in these copies; in checked studies unresolved V genes cover under half, and the rest lacks a known reason. The DNA gave D and trimming, while V, J and clone size come from that table. In this sample the table shows about 300,000 clones, approximately 67% of which occur a single time. The top ten hold roughly 6.7% of the sample.

Points the paper makes about the study in general: Sustained-remission and progressing patients did not have matched sampling times, and lymph node repertoires were not examined. Clonality rose at ibrutinib response, remained stable during sustained remission, and dropped back toward baseline at progression. Public clonotypes were rare and either shrank or stayed stable during treatment, and the rise in clonality at ibrutinib response reflected expansion of private clonotypes. Baseline clonality was found to be higher than that of age-matched healthy donors and was strongly correlated with circulating CD8+ T-cell counts.

For this clone: Its target antigen remains unknown. Base qualities are missing; no much larger clone stands one base away.

The V gene is TRBV9 and the J gene is TRBJ2-3; 9 central bases correspond to TRBD1. The material sequenced was PBMCs, taken after 36 months of ibrutinib treatment. This sequence was found in a human donor with chronic lymphocytic leukemia. CDR3 sequence: CASSLTGGAGTDTQYF. The nucleotide sequence is given as TGTGCCAGCAGCTTGACAGGGGGTGCGGGTACAGATACGCAGTATTTT. The reference TRBV9 and TRBJ2-3 proteins fill in what lies around the CDR3, so the full variable domain reads DSGVTQTPKHLITATGQRVTLRCSPRSGDLSVYWYQQSLDQGLQFLIQYYNGEERAKGNILERFSAQQFPDLHSELNLSSLELGDSALYFCASSLTGGAGTDTQYFGPGTRLTVL.